The T cell receptor (beta chain) described here comes from a study of sequential checkpoint blockade in melanoma. About the research overall: Arm A got nivolumab then ipilimumab; arm B the reverse, 1:1.

CDR1 is PRHDT and CDR2 is FYEKMQ in the germline V gene (reference sequence). The CDR3 is 16 amino acids. The assay was immunoSEQ multiplex PCR, and TCRdb's table has in-frame clones only and misses some. This table holds under 25,000 clones, approximately 82% found once. Noted treatment: randomized to nivolumab then ipilimumab (arm A) or the reverse (arm B). Sorted cells were live CD3+CD8+, lacking CD19 and CD56, from PBMCs. This clonotype was sampled from a human donor with melanoma. This material consisted of CD8+ T cells sorted from blood (inferred from file names), taken from a patient given nivolumab and ipilimumab in sequence. The chain employs TRBV13 and TRBJ2-5; D possibly corresponds to TRBD2 (6 bases). The J call may be wrong; the DNA end is better matched by TRBJ2-7. In DNA form, the CDR3 reads TGTGCCAGCAGCTTAGAGGTCGGGAGTCCCCCCTACGAGCAGTACTTC. Protein product: CASSLEVGSPPYEQYF.